The 19 T cell receptor beta chains below were found in one sample sequenced in a study of cytomegalovirus exposure and HLA in healthy donors. The PCR ran on 60 Vbeta and 13 Jbeta primers. The protocol was immunoSEQ multiplex PCR, while the TCRdb copy is restricted to in-frame clones and leaves out a portion. The sample lists more than 100,000 clones; 15% were seen once. The sample comprised PBMCs. These receptors were taken from a woman aged 18-29 years in good health and CMV-seronegative.

The sample holds a few counts of this clone. The chain links TRBV19 to TRBJ2-4; D is possibly TRBD1 (6 bases). V was shortened by 6 bases and J by 0 bases, with 9 bases between the two germline ends. CDR1 LNHDA and CDR2 SQIVND come from the germline V gene (reference sequence). This CDR3 has 14 amino acids. CDR3 residues: CASRDRLAKNIQYF. In nucleotides, the CDR3 is TGTGCCAGTAGGGACAGACTAGCCAAAAACATTCAGTACTTC.

V gene TRBV6-1 combines with J gene TRBJ2-2; 9 bases agree with TRBD1. V shed 8 bases and J 6 bases; nucleotides not matched to a gene: 10. This CDR3 is 15 amino acids long. The germline gives CDR1 MNHNS, CDR2 SASEGT. CDR3 DNA: TGTGCCAGCGACTATAGGAACAGGGGGCCCGGGGAGCTGTTTTTT. This translates into CASDYRNRGPGELFF.

The chain recombines TRBV9 with TRBJ2-5; D gene unclear. The CDR3 covers 13 residues. Between the trimmed V and J ends, which lost 1 base and 1 base, there was a span of 5 bases. Germline CDR1 SGDLS, CDR2 YYNGEE. Here the CDR3 DNA reads TGTGCCAGCAGCGTAAGCCTCCAAGAGACCCAGTACTTC. Its protein is CASSVSLQETQYF.

This clone was counted a few times. The chain combines TRBV7-6 with TRBJ1-3; D is unresolved. V was pared by 2 bases and J by 0 bases, with 17 bases between. CDR3 length: 18 amino acids. Looked up from germline, CDR1 is SGHVS and CDR2 is FNYEAQ. As DNA, the CDR3 is TGTGCCAGCAGCTTAAGCCTCCGCGGCAGCGACTCTGGAAACACCATATATTTT. This sequence encodes CASSLSLRGSDSGNTIYF.

This clone was seen more than once but under ten times. The rearrangement links TRBV29-1 to TRBJ2-7; 10 bases fit TRBD2. This CDR3 region has 14 residues. V gave up 6 bases and J gave up 3 bases; unmatched junction bases: 8. The germline gives CDR1 SQVTM, CDR2 ANQGSEA. CDR3: CSVDLAGVGYEQYF. The CDR3 DNA reads as TGCAGCGTGGACCTAGCGGGAGTTGGCTACGAGCAGTACTTC.

This chain uses TRBV30 with TRBJ2-3; a weak D match, TRBD1 (6 bases). V lost 4 bases and J lost 1, with 9 bases in between. The CDR3 sequence is 13 residues long. CDR1 is GTSNPN and CDR2 is SVGIG in the germline V gene (reference sequence). The DNA of the CDR3 is TGTGCCTGGACCCGGACAGGCACAGATACGCAGTATTTT. It translates to CAWTRTGTDTQYF.

This clone has more than one count but fewer than ten. This rearrangement joins TRBV4-3 to TRBJ2-1, with a weak D call TRBD1 (5 bases). V was clipped by 1 base and J by 8 bases, with 9 bases between them. Germline lookup yields CDR1 LGHNA and CDR2 YSLEER. CDR3 size: 13 residues. The CDR3 protein is CASSQGRADEQFF. CDR3 bases: TGCGCCAGCAGCCAAGGCAGGGCAGATGAGCAGTTCTTC.

This clone was seen a few times. This sequence joins TRBV10-3 and TRBJ2-5; TRBD1 agrees at 7 bases. Looked up from germline, CDR1 is ENHRY and CDR2 is SYGVKD. Trimming removed 6 bases from V and 1 base from J; junction bases left unmatched: 2. The CDR3 runs 13 residues. CDR3 residues: CAIRGQSQETQYF. The CDR3 region has the DNA TGTGCCATCAGGGGACAGTCCCAAGAGACCCAGTACTTC.

This clone was recorded a few times. The DNA for the CDR3 is TGTGCCAGCAGCCATATCGGCGGTGAGGCTTTCTTT. This codes for CASSHIGGEAFF. The rearrangement links TRBV9 to TRBJ1-1; D remains ambiguous. CDR1 SGDLS and CDR2 YYNGEE come from the germline V gene. V was trimmed by 4 bases and J by 11 bases, leaving 15 bases between them. This CDR3 comprises 12 residues.

This clone was detected a few times. The chain links TRBV6-5 to TRBJ2-2, with D possibly being TRBD1 (5 bases). The V end was cut by 2 bases, the J end by 8 bases, with 12 bases between. Germline values: CDR1 MNHEY, CDR2 SVGAGI. The CDR3 consists of 14 residues. The CDR3 sequence: CASSYQLTGGELFF. The CDR3 coding sequence is TGTGCCAGCAGTTACCAACTTACAGGAGGGGAGCTGTTTTTT.

The chain links TRBV4-3 to TRBJ1-1; no firm D call. Trimming took off 0 bases at V and 6 bases at J, with 8 bases between the two ends. This CDR3 is 13 amino acids long. Germline assignment: CDR1 LGHNA and CDR2 YSLEER. CDR3 DNA sequence: TGCGCCAGCAGCCAAGATCGCGGCTCTGAAGCTTTCTTT. Translating gives CASSQDRGSEAFF.

V gene TRBV5-4 combines with J gene TRBJ1-2; weak D call: TRBD1 (5 bases). The CDR3 totals 13 residues. Germline values: CDR1 SGHNT, CDR2 YYREEE (reference sequence). V lost 4 bases, J lost 3 bases, and 10 bases lay in between. CDR3 residues: CASSTRQHYGYTF. DNA for the CDR3: TGTGCCAGCAGCACGCGACAGCACTATGGCTACACCTTC.

The V call is TRBV6-6, the J call TRBJ1-3; TRBD1 is a possible D gene (5 bases). Germline V gives CDR1 MNHNY, CDR2 SVGAGI (reference sequence). The CDR3 is 16 amino acids. Trimming removed 2 bases at V and 0 bases at J, with 11 bases between. DNA for the CDR3: TGTGCCAGCAGTTACACCTTACAGGCCTCTGGAAACACCATATATTTT. Encoded protein: CASSYTLQASGNTIYF.

The V call is TRBV27, the J call TRBJ1-2, with no clear D. Germline CDR1 MNHEY, CDR2 SMNVEV (reference sequence). This CDR3 region has 12 residues. V was clipped by 5 bases and J by 8 bases, with 12 bases between them. The CDR3 region has the DNA TGTGCCAGCAGTGCCCTCGGGGAAGGCTACACCTTC. Translation: CASSALGEGYTF.

This chain connects TRBV28 to TRBJ1-2, with no clear D. V was cut by 7 bases and J by 8 bases, with 23 bases left in between. Germline-derived CDR1 and CDR2 are MDHEN and SYDVKM. The length of the CDR3 is 15 residues. The DNA of the CDR3 is TGTGCCAGCAACTCCGGGAGTTACCCTATCGGGGGCTACACCTTC. Residues: CASNSGSYPIGGYTF.

There are a few counts of this clone. The chain couples TRBV7-2 to TRBJ2-1; 15 nucleotides agree with TRBD2. CDR1 is SGHTA, CDR2 FQGNSA, per germline. The CDR3 loop spans 13 amino acids. With V trimmed by 4 bases and J by 15 bases, 4 bases remained unmatched. This chain's CDR3 is CASSSRTSGRVFF. The CDR3 nucleotides are TGTGCCAGCAGCTCCCGGACTAGCGGGAGGGTGTTCTTC. The full variable domain, completed using reference TRBV7-2 and TRBJ2-1, is GAGVSQSPSNKVTEKGKDVELRCDPISGHTALYWYRQSLGQGLEFLIYFQGNSAPDKSGLPSDRFSAERTGGSVSTLTIQRTQQEDSAVYLCASSSRTSGRVFFGPGTRLTVL.

This chain connects TRBV5-1 to TRBJ2-7; D ambiguous. Trimming cost V 5 bases and J 1 base, with 10 bases left between them. The CDR3 length is 13 residues. Germline CDR1 reads SGHRS; CDR2 reads YFSETQ. The CDR3 spells CASRLTLSYEQYF. CDR3 nucleotides: TGCGCCAGCAGACTCACTCTTTCCTACGAGCAGTACTTC.

This clone appeared a few times. This rearrangement joins TRBV7-3 to TRBJ2-1; 11 nucleotides agree with TRBD2. The CDR3 totals 16 residues. The germline V gene encodes CDR1 SGHTA and CDR2 FQGTGA. V shed 1 base and J 10 bases; nucleotides not matched to a gene: 9. The CDR3 loop is CASSLRKTSGRQEQFF. The CDR3 DNA sequence: TGTGCCAGCAGCTTAAGGAAAACTAGCGGGAGACAAGAGCAGTTCTTC.

J is TRBJ2-6 and V is TRBV5-4; 7 bases match TRBD1. Germline V gene lookup returns CDR1 SGHNT and CDR2 YYREEE (reference sequence). J gave up 0 bases and V 4 bases, and 1 base lay outside the gene matches. There are 15 residues in the CDR3. The CDR3 loop is CASSPGGSGANVLTF. In DNA, the CDR3 is TGTGCCAGCAGCCCAGGGGGCTCTGGGGCCAACGTCCTGACTTTC.